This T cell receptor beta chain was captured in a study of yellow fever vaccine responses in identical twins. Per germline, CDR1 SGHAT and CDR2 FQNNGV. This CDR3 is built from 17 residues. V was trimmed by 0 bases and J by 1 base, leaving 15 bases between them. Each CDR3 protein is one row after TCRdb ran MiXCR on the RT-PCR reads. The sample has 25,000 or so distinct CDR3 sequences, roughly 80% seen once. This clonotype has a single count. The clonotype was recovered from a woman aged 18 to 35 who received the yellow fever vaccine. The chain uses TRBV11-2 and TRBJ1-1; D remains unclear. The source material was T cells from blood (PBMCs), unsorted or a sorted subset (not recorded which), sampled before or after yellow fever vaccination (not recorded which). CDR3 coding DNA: TGTGCCAGCAGCTTAGAACACGGAACAGTACCGAACACTGAAGCTTTCTTT. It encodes CASSLEHGTVPNTEAFF. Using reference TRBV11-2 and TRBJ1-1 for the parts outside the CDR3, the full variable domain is EAGVAQSPRYKIIEKRQSVAFWCNPISGHATLYWYQQILGQGPKLLIQFQNNGVVDDSQLPKDRFSAERLKGVDSTLKIQPAKLEDSAVYLCASSLEHGTVPNTEAFFGQGTRLTVV.